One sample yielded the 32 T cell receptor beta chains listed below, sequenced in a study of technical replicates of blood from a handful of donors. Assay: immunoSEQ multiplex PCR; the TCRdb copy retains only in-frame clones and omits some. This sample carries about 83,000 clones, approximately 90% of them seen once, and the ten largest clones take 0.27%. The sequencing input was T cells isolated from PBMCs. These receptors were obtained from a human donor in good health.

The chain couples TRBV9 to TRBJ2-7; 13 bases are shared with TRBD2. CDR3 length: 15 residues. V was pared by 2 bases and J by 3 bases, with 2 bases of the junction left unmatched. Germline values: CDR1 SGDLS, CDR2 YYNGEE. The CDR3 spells CASSVGTSGVYEQYF. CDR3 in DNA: TGTGCCAGCAGCGTGGGGACTAGCGGGGTCTACGAGCAGTACTTC.

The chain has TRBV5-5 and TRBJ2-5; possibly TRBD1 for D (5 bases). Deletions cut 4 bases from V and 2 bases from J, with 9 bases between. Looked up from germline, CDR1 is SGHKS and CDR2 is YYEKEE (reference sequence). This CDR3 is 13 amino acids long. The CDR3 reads CASSIQGQETQYF. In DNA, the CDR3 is TGTGCCAGCAGCATTCAGGGTCAAGAGACCCAGTACTTC.

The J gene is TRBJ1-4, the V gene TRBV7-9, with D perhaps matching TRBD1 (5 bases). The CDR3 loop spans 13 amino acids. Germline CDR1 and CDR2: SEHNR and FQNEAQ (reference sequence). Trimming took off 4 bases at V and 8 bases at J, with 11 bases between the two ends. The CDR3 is CASSSGYGEKLFF. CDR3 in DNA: TGTGCCAGCAGCTCAGGGTACGGGGAAAAACTGTTTTTT.

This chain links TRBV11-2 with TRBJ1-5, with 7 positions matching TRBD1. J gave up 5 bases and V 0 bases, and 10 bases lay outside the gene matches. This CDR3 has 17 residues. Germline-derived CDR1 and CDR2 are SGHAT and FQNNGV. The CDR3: CASSLDLRDRLYQPQHF. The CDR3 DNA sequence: TGTGCCAGCAGCTTAGATCTAAGGGACAGACTCTATCAGCCCCAGCATTTT.

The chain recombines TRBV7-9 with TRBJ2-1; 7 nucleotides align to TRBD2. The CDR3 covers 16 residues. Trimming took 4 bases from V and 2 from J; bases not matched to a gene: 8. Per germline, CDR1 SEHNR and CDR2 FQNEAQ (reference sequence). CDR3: CASSSRGRVPYNEQFF. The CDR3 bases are TGTGCCAGCAGCTCTCGAGGGAGGGTCCCCTACAATGAGCAGTTCTTC.

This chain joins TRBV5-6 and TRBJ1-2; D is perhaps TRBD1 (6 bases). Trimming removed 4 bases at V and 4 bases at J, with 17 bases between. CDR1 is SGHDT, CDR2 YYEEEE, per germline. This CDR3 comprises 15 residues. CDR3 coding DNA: TGTGCCAGCAGCCACTCCCCCGCGGACAGCTATGGCTACACCTTC. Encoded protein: CASSHSPADSYGYTF.

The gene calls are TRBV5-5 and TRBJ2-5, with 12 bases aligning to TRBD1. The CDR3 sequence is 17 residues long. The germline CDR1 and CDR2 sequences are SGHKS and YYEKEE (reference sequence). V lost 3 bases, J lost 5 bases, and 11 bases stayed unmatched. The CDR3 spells CASSSKPGTGGFETQYF. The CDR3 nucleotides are TGTGCCAGCAGCTCAAAACCCGGGACAGGGGGCTTTGAGACCCAGTACTTC.

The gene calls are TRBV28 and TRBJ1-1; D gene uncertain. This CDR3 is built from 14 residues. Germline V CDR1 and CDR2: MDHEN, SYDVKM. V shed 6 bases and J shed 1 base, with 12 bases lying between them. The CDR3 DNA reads TGTGCCAGCAGAATCCCCGGGAGGAACACTGAAGCTTTCTTT. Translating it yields CASRIPGRNTEAFF.

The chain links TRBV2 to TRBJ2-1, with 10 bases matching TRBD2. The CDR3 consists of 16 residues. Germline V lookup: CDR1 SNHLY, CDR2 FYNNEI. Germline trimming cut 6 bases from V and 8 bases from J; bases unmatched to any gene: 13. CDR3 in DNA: TGTGCCAGCAGCTCTTGGCTAGCGGGGGAATTCGATGAGCAGTTCTTC. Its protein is CASSSWLAGEFDEQFF.

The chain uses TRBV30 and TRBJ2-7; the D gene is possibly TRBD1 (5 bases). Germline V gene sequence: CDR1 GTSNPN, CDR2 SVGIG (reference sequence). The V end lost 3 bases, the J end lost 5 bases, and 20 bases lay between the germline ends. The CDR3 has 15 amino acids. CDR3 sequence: CAWSHLDKDGDEQYF. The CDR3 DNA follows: TGTGCCTGGAGCCATTTGGACAAAGATGGGGACGAGCAGTACTTC.

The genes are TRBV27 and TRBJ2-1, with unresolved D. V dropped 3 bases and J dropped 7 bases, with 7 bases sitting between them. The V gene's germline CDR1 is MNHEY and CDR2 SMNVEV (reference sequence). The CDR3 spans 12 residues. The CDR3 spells CASSLQANEQFF. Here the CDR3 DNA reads TGTGCCAGCAGTTTGCAGGCTAATGAGCAGTTCTTC.

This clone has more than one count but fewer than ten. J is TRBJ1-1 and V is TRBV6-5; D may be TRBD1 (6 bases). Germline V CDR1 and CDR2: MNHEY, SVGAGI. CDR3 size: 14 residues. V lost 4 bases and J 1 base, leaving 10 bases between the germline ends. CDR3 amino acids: CASSWARGNTEAFF. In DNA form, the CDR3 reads TGTGCCAGCAGTTGGGCCAGGGGGAACACTGAAGCTTTCTTT.

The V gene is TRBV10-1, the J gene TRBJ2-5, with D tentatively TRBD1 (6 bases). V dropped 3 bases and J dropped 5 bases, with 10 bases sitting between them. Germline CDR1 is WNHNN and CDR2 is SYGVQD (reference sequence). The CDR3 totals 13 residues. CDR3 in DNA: TGCGCCAGCAGTGATAGGGGGATGGAGACCCAGTACTTC. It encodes CASSDRGMETQYF.

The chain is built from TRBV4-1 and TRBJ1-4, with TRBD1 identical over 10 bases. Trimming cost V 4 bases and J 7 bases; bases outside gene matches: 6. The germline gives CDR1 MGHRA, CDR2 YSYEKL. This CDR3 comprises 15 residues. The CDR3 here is CASSRRTGGGEKLFF. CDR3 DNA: TGCGCCAGCAGCCGTCGGACAGGGGGAGGTGAAAAACTGTTTTTT.

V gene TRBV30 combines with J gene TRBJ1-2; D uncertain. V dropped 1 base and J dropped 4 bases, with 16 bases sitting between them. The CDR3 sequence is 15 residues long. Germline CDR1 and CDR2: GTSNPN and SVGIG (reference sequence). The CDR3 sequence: CAWSAPLGKSYGYTF. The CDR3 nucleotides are TGTGCCTGGAGTGCTCCATTGGGCAAGAGCTATGGCTACACCTTC.

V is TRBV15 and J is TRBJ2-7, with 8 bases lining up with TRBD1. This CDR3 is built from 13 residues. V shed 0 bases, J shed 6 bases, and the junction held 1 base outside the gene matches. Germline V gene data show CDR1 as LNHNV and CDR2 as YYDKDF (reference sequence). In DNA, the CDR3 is TGTGCCACCAGCAGAGAGACAGGGGTCGAGCAGTACTTC. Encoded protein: CATSRETGVEQYF.

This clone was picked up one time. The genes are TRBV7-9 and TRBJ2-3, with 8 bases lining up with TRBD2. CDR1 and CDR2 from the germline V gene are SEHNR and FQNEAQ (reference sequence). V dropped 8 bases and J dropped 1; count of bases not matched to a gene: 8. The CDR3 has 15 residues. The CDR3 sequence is CASRLAGYRTDTQYF. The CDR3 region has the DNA TGTGCCAGCCGCCTAGCGGGCTACCGCACAGATACGCAGTATTTT. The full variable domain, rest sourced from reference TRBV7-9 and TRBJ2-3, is DTGVSQNPRHKITKRGQNVTFRCDPISEHNRLYWYRQTLGQGPEFLTYFQNEAQLEKSRLLSDRFSAERPKGSFSTLEIQRTEQGDSAMYLCASRLAGYRTDTQYFGPGTRLTVL.

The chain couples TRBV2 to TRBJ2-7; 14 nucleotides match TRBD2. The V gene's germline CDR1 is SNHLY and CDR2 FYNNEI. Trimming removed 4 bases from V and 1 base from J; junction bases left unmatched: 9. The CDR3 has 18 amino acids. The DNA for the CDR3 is TGTGCCAGCAGTGTAGGGGGACTAGCGGGAGTTTTTTCCTACGAGCAGTACTTC. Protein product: CASSVGGLAGVFSYEQYF.

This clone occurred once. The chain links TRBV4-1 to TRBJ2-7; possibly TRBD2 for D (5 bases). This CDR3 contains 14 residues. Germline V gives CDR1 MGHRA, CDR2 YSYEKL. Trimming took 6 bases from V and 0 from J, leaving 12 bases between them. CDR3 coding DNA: TGCGCCAGCAGGGTAGCGATTTCCTCCTACGAGCAGTACTTC. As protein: CASRVAISSYEQYF.

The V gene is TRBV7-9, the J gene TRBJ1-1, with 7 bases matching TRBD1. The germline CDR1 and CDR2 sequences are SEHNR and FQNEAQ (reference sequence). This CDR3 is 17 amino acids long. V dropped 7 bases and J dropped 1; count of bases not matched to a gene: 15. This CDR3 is CASTGPPTGVGNTEAFF. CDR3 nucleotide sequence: TGTGCCAGCACCGGCCCCCCCACAGGGGTTGGGAACACTGAAGCTTTCTTT.

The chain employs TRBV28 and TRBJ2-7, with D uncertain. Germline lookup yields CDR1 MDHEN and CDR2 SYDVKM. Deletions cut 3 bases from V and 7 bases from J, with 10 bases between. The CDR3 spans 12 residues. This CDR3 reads CASSFVSWEQYF. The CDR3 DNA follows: TGTGCCAGCAGTTTCGTTAGTTGGGAGCAGTACTTC. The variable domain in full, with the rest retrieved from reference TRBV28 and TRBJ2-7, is DVKVTQSSRYLVKRTGEKVFLECVQDMDHENMFWYRQDPGLGLRLIYFSYDVKMKEKGDIPEGYSVSREKKERFSLILESASTNQTSMYLCASSFVSWEQYFGPGTRLTVT.

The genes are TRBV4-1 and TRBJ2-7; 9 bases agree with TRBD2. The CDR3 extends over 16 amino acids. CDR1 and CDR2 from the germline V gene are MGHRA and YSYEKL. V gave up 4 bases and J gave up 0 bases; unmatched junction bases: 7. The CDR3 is CASSRSSGDVSYEQYF. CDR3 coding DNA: TGCGCCAGCAGCCGTTCTAGCGGGGATGTCTCCTACGAGCAGTACTTC.

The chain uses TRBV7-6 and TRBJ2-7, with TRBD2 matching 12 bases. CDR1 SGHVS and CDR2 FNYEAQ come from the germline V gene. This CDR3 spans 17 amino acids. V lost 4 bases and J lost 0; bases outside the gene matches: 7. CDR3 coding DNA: TGTGCCAGCAGCTCCATGACTAGCGGGGGTAGCTCCTACGAGCAGTACTTC. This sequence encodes CASSSMTSGGSSYEQYF. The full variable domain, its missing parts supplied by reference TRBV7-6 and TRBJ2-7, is GAGVSQSPRYKVTKRGQDVALRCDPISGHVSLYWYRQALGQGPEFLTYFNYEAQQDKSGLPNDRFSAERPEGSISTLTIQRTEQRDSAMYRCASSSMTSGGSSYEQYFGPGTRLTVT.

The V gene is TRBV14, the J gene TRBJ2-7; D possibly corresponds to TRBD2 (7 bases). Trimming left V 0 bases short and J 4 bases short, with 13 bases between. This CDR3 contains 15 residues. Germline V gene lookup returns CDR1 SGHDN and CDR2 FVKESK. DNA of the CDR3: TGTGCCAGCAGCCAAGACGGGGGGCTGGGGTACGAGCAGTACTTC. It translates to CASSQDGGLGYEQYF.

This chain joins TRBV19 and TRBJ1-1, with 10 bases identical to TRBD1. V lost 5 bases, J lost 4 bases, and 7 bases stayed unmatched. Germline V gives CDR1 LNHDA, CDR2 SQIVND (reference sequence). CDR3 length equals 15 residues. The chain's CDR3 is CASSRTGGRGTEAFF. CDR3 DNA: TGTGCCAGTAGTCGGACAGGGGGAAGAGGCACTGAAGCTTTCTTT.

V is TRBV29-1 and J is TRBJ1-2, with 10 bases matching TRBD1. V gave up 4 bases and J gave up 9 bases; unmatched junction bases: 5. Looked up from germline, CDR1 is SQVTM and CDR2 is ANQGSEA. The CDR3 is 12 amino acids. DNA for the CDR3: TGCAGCGTTGGGGGACAGGGGATGAGCTACACCTTC. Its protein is CSVGGQGMSYTF.

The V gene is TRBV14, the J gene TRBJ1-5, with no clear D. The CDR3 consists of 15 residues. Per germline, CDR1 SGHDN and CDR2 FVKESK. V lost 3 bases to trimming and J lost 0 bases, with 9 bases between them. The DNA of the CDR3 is TGTGCCAGCAGCCAGGGCGTTAGTAGCAATCAGCCCCAGCATTTT. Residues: CASSQGVSSNQPQHF.

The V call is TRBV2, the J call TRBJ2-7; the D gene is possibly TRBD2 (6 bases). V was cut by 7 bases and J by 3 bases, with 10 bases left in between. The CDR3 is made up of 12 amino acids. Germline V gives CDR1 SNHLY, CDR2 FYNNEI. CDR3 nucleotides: TGTGCCAGCACCCTGCGGGGCTACGAGCAGTACTTC. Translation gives CASTLRGYEQYF.

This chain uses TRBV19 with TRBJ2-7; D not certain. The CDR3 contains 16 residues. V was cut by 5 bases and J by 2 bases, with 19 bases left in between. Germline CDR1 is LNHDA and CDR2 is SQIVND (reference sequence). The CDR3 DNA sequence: TGTGCCAGTAGTCCTTTAAGTCGCCTAGGCCCCTACGAGCAGTACTTC. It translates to CASSPLSRLGPYEQYF.

The CDR3 nucleotides read TGCGCCAGCAGGGAAGGACAAGCTTCTTCCTATGGCTACACCTTC. This encodes CASREGQASSYGYTF. V is TRBV4-1 and J is TRBJ1-2; tentatively, D is TRBD1 (5 bases). The CDR3 loop spans 15 amino acids. Trimming removed 6 bases from V and 4 bases from J, with 18 bases in between. Germline-derived CDR1 and CDR2 are MGHRA and YSYEKL.

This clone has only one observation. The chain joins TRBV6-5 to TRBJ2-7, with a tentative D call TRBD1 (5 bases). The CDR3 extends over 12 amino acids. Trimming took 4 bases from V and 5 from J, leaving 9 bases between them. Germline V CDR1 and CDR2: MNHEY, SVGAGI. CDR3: CASSSRQNEQYF. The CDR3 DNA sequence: TGTGCCAGCAGTTCGAGACAGAACGAGCAGTACTTC.

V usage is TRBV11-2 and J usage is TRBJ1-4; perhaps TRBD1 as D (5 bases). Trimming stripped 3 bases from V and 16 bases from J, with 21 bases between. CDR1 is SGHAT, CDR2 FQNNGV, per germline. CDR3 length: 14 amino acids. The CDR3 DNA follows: TGTGCCAGCAGCTTTGGCGGGGCCGGGTTCGAGAGGTTTTTT. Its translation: CASSFGGAGFERFF.